Following are 10 T cell receptor beta chains from one sample sequenced in a study of T-cell memory formation after mild COVID-19. Via MiXCR, TCRdb re-called the 5' RACE reads, giving one row per CDR3 protein. The sample has about 140,000 distinct CDR3 sequences, 15% to 20% seen once; the top ten hold 2% to 2.5%. The specimen sequenced was PBMCs or a T cell subset sorted from them (not recorded which). The receptors were gathered from an adult woman who had mild COVID-19 (a few samples of this study predate the infection). Cell type and time point are not known.

This clonotype was detected a few times. This sequence joins TRBV5-5 and TRBJ2-5, with 10 bases fitting TRBD1. The V gene's germline CDR1 is SGHKS and CDR2 YYEKEE (reference sequence). J was trimmed by 2 bases and V by 7 bases; bases with no gene match: 11. The CDR3 has 16 amino acids. CDR3 region: CASSRQGAFSQETQYF. DNA of the CDR3: TGTGCCAGCTCCCGACAGGGGGCGTTTTCACAAGAGACCCAGTACTTC.

The chain links TRBV5-1 to TRBJ1-1, with 9 bases matching TRBD1. V gave up 2 bases and J gave up 5 bases; unmatched junction bases: 7. Looked up from germline, CDR1 is SGHRS and CDR2 is YFSETQ. This CDR3 contains 15 residues. The CDR3 spells CASSLSRTGVTEAFF. CDR3 sequence (DNA): TGCGCCAGCAGCTTATCGCGGACAGGGGTTACTGAAGCTTTCTTT.

This rearrangement joins TRBV5-1 to TRBJ2-7; D may match TRBD1 or TRBD2 (5 bases each). This CDR3 contains 13 residues. V lost 5 bases and J 5 bases, leaving 14 bases between the germline ends. Per germline, CDR1 SGHRS and CDR2 YFSETQ. CDR3 loop: CASRRAGRNEQYF. CDR3 DNA: TGCGCCAGCAGGAGGGCAGGGCGGAACGAGCAGTACTTC. Variable domain in full (rest from reference TRBV5-1 and TRBJ2-7): KAGVTQTPRYLIKTRGQQVTLSCSPISGHRSVSWYQQTPGQGLQFLFEYFSETQRNKGNFPGRFSGRQFSNSRSEMNVSTLELGDSALYLCASRRAGRNEQYFGPGTRLTVT.

In its sample, this clonotype was seen a few times. V usage is TRBV5-1 and J usage is TRBJ2-2; 12 bases match TRBD2. The CDR3 runs 19 residues. V lost 3 bases, J lost 1 base, and 10 bases stayed unmatched. CDR1 is SGHRS, CDR2 YFSETQ, per germline. CDR3 DNA sequence: TGCGCCAGCAGCTCCGGGACTAGCGGGTTTTGGGGGAACACCGGGGAGCTGTTTTTT. This codes for CASSSGTSGFWGNTGELFF.

This chain connects TRBV20-1 to TRBJ1-2, with a tentative D call TRBD1 (6 bases). This CDR3 is built from 13 residues. V lost 2 bases and J 8 bases, leaving 15 bases between the germline ends. Germline loops: CDR1 DFQATT, CDR2 SNEGSKA (reference sequence). CDR3 residues: CSARPSGEEGYTF. The CDR3 DNA reads as TGCAGTGCTAGACCATCAGGGGAGGAAGGCTACACCTTC.

V usage is TRBV6-5 and J usage is TRBJ2-2; 7 bases agree with TRBD1. There are 13 residues in the CDR3. The V gene's germline CDR1 is MNHEY and CDR2 SVGAGI. The ends lost 9 bases at V and 8 bases at J; junction bases unmatched: 9. CDR3 DNA sequence: TGTGCCAGTAACAGGGGCGTAAAGGGGGAGCTGTTTTTT. Translating gives CASNRGVKGELFF.

The V gene is TRBV7-2, the J gene TRBJ2-5, with 11 bases lining up with TRBD2. Unmatched junction bases numbered 9, after V lost 4 bases and J lost 5 bases. The CDR3 extends over 16 amino acids. Per germline, CDR1 SGHTA and CDR2 FQGNSA. The CDR3 reads CASSWGTSGSWETQYF. Written as DNA, the CDR3 is TGTGCCAGCAGCTGGGGCACTAGCGGGAGTTGGGAGACCCAGTACTTC.

The sample holds many counts of this clonotype. The chain carries TRBV5-1 and TRBJ1-1, with D tentatively TRBD1 (5 bases). The ends were cut back, 0 bases at V and 6 bases at J, with 9 bases in the middle. Germline V CDR1 and CDR2: SGHRS, YFSETQ. The CDR3 consists of 13 residues. The CDR3 DNA reads TGCGCCAGCAGCTTGGGGGGGGACTCTGAAGCTTTCTTT. Protein: CASSLGGDSEAFF.

In its sample, this clonotype was seen a few times. V and J are TRBV12-3 or TRBV12-4 and TRBJ2-1; D might be TRBD1 (6 bases). V was shortened by 6 bases and J by 12 bases, with 12 bases between the two germline ends. The CDR3 length is 11 residues. The CDR3 reads CASSTGQWQFF. DNA of the CDR3: TGTGCCAGCAGCACAGGGCAATGGCAGTTCTTC.

This clonotype was picked up a small number of times. The chain employs TRBV24-1 and TRBJ2-1; unclear D gene. CDR1 is KGHDR and CDR2 is SFDVKD in the germline V gene. Deletions cut 3 bases from V and 6 bases from J, with 11 bases between. This CDR3 is 14 amino acids long. Here the CDR3 DNA reads TGTGCCACCAGTGATCCCCTGAAGGTCAATGAGCAGTTCTTC. It encodes CATSDPLKVNEQFF.